This is a list of T cell receptor beta chains from one sample in a study of CD8 T cells in ankylosing spondylitis. TCRdb ran MiXCR on the 5' RACE reads and lists one entry per CDR3 protein. Of almost 45,000 distinct CDR3 sequences listed, 11% were seen once; the top ten hold around 1.4%. Sequenced material: blood, either unsorted or a sorted T cell fraction (not recorded which). The receptors here all came from a male donor with ankylosing spondylitis or in good health (not recorded which). CDR3s include the opening cysteine and the closing phenylalanine or tryptophan. A D gene is named only where the DNA matches it firmly. A clone size is listed for some rows: how often the clone was seen (once, few, many), or a class if it is expanded.

J gene: TRBJ1-4; clone size: NA; V gene: TRBV5-1; D gene: NA; CDR3 DNA: TGCGCCAGCAGCCTTGGCCCGGGGCAGGATAATGAAAAACTGTTTTTT; CDR3 protein: CASSLGPGQDNEKLFF
J gene: TRBJ2-5; clone size: many; V gene: TRBV9; D gene: NA; CDR3 DNA: TGTGCCAGCAGCGTAGACGGAAACCAAGAGACCCAGTACTTC; CDR3 protein: CASSVDGNQETQYF
J gene: TRBJ1-1; clone size: NA; V gene: TRBV7-2; D gene: NA; CDR3 DNA: TGTGCCAGCAGCTTACAGCCATTACCAGTGAACACTGAAGCTTTCTTT; CDR3 protein: CASSLQPLPVNTEAFF
J gene: TRBJ1-1; clone size: many; V gene: TRBV5-1; D gene: NA; CDR3 DNA: TGCGCCAGCAGCTTGCGAGGTTGGGAGAACACTGAAGCTTTCTTT; CDR3 protein: CASSLRGWENTEAFF
J gene: TRBJ2-2; clone size: NA; V gene: TRBV2; D gene: NA; CDR3 DNA: TGTGCCAGCAAACTGACAGTCACCGGGGAGCTGTTTTTT; CDR3 protein: CASKLTVTGELFF
J gene: TRBJ2-7; clone size: many; V gene: TRBV6-5; D gene: TRBD1; CDR3 DNA: TGTGCCAGCAGTTACCGGGGGACAGGGACCGAGCAGTACTTC; CDR3 protein: CASSYRGTGTEQYF
J gene: TRBJ2-7; clone size: many; V gene: TRBV12-3/TRBV12-4; D gene: TRBD2; CDR3 DNA: TGTGCCAGCAGTTTTAGCGGGGGGGCCTACGAGCAGTACTTC; CDR3 protein: CASSFSGGAYEQYF
J gene: TRBJ1-1; clone size: many; V gene: TRBV6-5; D gene: NA; CDR3 DNA: TGTGCCAGCAGTTACTCGAGTCAGGGAAAGGGGAAGCCTGAAGCTTTCTTT; CDR3 protein: CASSYSSQGKGKPEAFF
J gene: TRBJ1-1; clone size: NA; V gene: TRBV7-9; D gene: NA; CDR3 DNA: TGTGCCAGCAGCTTAGAATTTCAGGACGTGAACACTGAAGCTTTCTTT; CDR3 protein: CASSLEFQDVNTEAFF
J gene: TRBJ2-2; clone size: many; V gene: TRBV5-1; D gene: NA; CDR3 DNA: TGCGCCAGCAGCTTAGCCACCGGGGAGCTGTTTTTT; CDR3 protein: CASSLATGELFF
J gene: TRBJ2-7; clone size: NA; V gene: TRBV5-1; D gene: NA; CDR3 DNA: TGCGCCAGCAGCTTGAGAGATGGGGGAGTCCCCGAGCAGTACTTC; CDR3 protein: CASSLRDGGVPEQYF
J gene: TRBJ2-5; clone size: many; V gene: TRBV5-1; D gene: NA; CDR3 DNA: TGCGCCAGCAGCCCGACCGGGGGGCGCCAAGAGACCCAGTACTTC; CDR3 protein: CASSPTGGRQETQYF
J gene: TRBJ1-1; clone size: NA; V gene: TRBV5-1; D gene: TRBD1; CDR3 DNA: TGCGCCAGCAGCCGTCCCGGGACAGGGAACACTGAAGCTTTCTTT; CDR3 protein: CASSRPGTGNTEAFF
J gene: TRBJ2-2; clone size: many; V gene: TRBV5-1; D gene: NA; CDR3 DNA: TGCGCCAGCAGCTTCCGCGCCGGGACTGCGAACACCGGGGAGCTGTTTTTT; CDR3 protein: CASSFRAGTANTGELFF
J gene: TRBJ1-5; clone size: NA; V gene: TRBV28; D gene: NA; CDR3 DNA: TGTGCCAGCAGTTTATTCACTTTACATAGGGGGGGAAATCAGCCCCAGCATTTT; CDR3 protein: CASSLFTLHRGGNQPQHF
J gene: TRBJ1-1; clone size: NA; V gene: TRBV5-1; D gene: NA; CDR3 DNA: TGCGCCAGCAGCTTCGGTACCGGCACTGAAGCTTTCTTT; CDR3 protein: CASSFGTGTEAFF
J gene: TRBJ2-2; clone size: many; V gene: TRBV18; D gene: NA; CDR3 DNA: TGTGCCAGCTCACCTATAGACGGTACCGGGGAGCTGTTTTTT; CDR3 protein: CASSPIDGTGELFF
J gene: TRBJ2-3; clone size: NA; V gene: TRBV7-9; D gene: NA; CDR3 DNA: TGTGCCAGCAGCCCAGGACGGACTGGGAGCACAGATACGCAGTATTTT; CDR3 protein: CASSPGRTGSTDTQYF
J gene: TRBJ1-2; clone size: many; V gene: TRBV6-6; D gene: NA; CDR3 DNA: TGTGCCAGCAGCCCCCTTAATAGGGGCTACACCTTC; CDR3 protein: CASSPLNRGYTF
J gene: TRBJ2-7; clone size: many; V gene: TRBV27; D gene: NA; CDR3 DNA: TGTGCCAGCAGTGTGGGATCGGACTACGAGCAGTACTTC; CDR3 protein: CASSVGSDYEQYF
J gene: TRBJ2-5; clone size: many; V gene: TRBV10-3; D gene: TRBD1; CDR3 DNA: TGTGCCATCAAAGGGACAGAATTCAAAGAGACCCAGTACTTC; CDR3 protein: CAIKGTEFKETQYF
J gene: TRBJ2-3; clone size: few; V gene: TRBV5-1; D gene: NA; CDR3 DNA: TGCGCCAGCAGGGACAGAGCAAACACAGATACGCAGTATTTT; CDR3 protein: CASRDRANTDTQYF
J gene: TRBJ2-1; clone size: many; V gene: TRBV5-1; D gene: NA; CDR3 DNA: TGCGCCAGCACGGACGGGAATGAGCAGTTCTTC; CDR3 protein: CASTDGNEQFF
J gene: TRBJ2-7; clone size: few; V gene: TRBV7-9; D gene: NA; CDR3 DNA: TGTGCCAGCAGCTCCGGTAGCGACGAGCAGTACTTC; CDR3 protein: CASSSGSDEQYF
J gene: TRBJ2-1; clone size: many; V gene: TRBV5-1; D gene: NA; CDR3 DNA: TGCGCCAGCAGCCCTGAGGTGTACAATGAGCAGTTCTTC; CDR3 protein: CASSPEVYNEQFF
J gene: TRBJ2-1; clone size: many; V gene: TRBV3-1; D gene: NA; CDR3 DNA: TGTGCCAGCAGCCGCGGGACACCAGCGCAGAATGAGCAGTTCTTC; CDR3 protein: CASSRGTPAQNEQFF
J gene: TRBJ2-1; clone size: many; V gene: TRBV9; D gene: NA; CDR3 DNA: TGTGCCAGCAGCGCGGACAGAACCTACAATGAGCAGTTCTTC; CDR3 protein: CASSADRTYNEQFF
J gene: TRBJ2-3; clone size: many; V gene: TRBV13; D gene: NA; CDR3 DNA: TGTGCCAGCAGCCGCCGCCTCATGGTTGAAGATACGCAGTATTTT; CDR3 protein: CASSRRLMVEDTQYF
J gene: TRBJ1-2; clone size: many; V gene: TRBV20-1; D gene: NA; CDR3 DNA: TGCAGTGGGGAGGAGGCAGGAGCTAACTATGGCTACACCTTC; CDR3 protein: CSGEEAGANYGYTF
J gene: TRBJ2-3; clone size: NA; V gene: TRBV12-3/TRBV12-4; D gene: NA; CDR3 DNA: TGTACCAGCAGTTTAATACTCGCGGGGCTCGGCGGCACAGATACGCAGTATTTT; CDR3 protein: CTSSLILAGLGGTDTQYF
J gene: TRBJ1-3; clone size: NA; V gene: TRBV29-1; D gene: NA; CDR3 DNA: TGCAGCGTTGATGTAGGGACTGGAAACACCATATATTTT; CDR3 protein: CSVDVGTGNTIYF
J gene: TRBJ2-7; clone size: many; V gene: TRBV5-1; D gene: NA; CDR3 DNA: TGCGCCAGCAGCTCCTCCTCTGACTACGAGCAGTACTTC; CDR3 protein: CASSSSSDYEQYF
J gene: TRBJ2-2; clone size: few; V gene: TRBV30; D gene: TRBD2; CDR3 DNA: TGTGCCTGGACCAAGCGGGGGACCGGGGAGCTGTTTTTT; CDR3 protein: CAWTKRGTGELFF
J gene: TRBJ1-2; clone size: many; V gene: TRBV7-8; D gene: NA; CDR3 DNA: TGTGCCAGCAGCGTCGGGAGGGCAGTAAACTATGGCTACACCTTC; CDR3 protein: CASSVGRAVNYGYTF
J gene: TRBJ2-7; clone size: few; V gene: TRBV12-3/TRBV12-4; D gene: NA; CDR3 DNA: TGTGCCAGCAGTTTAGGGTATGGCTACGAGCAGTACTTC; CDR3 protein: CASSLGYGYEQYF
J gene: TRBJ2-7; clone size: NA; V gene: TRBV3-1; D gene: TRBD1; CDR3 DNA: TGTGCCAGCAGGGAGGGGACAGGGCAAGGAAGCTACGAGCAGTACTTC; CDR3 protein: CASREGTGQGSYEQYF
J gene: TRBJ2-5; clone size: many; V gene: TRBV20-1; D gene: TRBD1; CDR3 DNA: TGCAGTGCAGAATACAGGGGGCTGGAGACCCAGTACTTC; CDR3 protein: CSAEYRGLETQYF
J gene: TRBJ2-5; clone size: many; V gene: TRBV6-5; D gene: NA; CDR3 DNA: TGTGCCAGCAGTTTTCTCTGGGGGGTAGAGACCCAGTACTTC; CDR3 protein: CASSFLWGVETQYF